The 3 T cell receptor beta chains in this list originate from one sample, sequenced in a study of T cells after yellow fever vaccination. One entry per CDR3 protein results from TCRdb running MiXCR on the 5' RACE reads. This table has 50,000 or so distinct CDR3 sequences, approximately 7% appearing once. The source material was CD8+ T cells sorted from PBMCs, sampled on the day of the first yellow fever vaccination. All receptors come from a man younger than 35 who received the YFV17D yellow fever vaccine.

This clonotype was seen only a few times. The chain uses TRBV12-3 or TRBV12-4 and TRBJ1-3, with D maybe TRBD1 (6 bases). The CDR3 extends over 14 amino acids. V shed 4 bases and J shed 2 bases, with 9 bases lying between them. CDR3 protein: CASSSTGPGNTIYF. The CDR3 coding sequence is TGTGCCAGCAGTTCCACAGGGCCTGGAAACACCATATATTTT.

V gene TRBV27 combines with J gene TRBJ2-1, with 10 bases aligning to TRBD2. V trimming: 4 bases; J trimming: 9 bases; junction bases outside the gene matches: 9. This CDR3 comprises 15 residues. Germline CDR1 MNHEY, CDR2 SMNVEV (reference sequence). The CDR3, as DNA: TGTGCCAGCAGTTGGAGCACTAGCGGGAAATTTGAGCAGTTCTTC. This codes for CASSWSTSGKFEQFF.

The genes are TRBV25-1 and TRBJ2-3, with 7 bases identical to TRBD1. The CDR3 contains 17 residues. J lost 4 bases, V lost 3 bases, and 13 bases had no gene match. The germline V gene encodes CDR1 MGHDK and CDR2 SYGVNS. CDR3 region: CASSDYYKAGGADTQYF. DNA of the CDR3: TGTGCCAGCAGTGATTATTATAAGGCAGGGGGTGCAGATACGCAGTATTTT.